In this sample, the clone carrying this T cell receptor beta chain turned up a few times. The target antigen is unknown. This sample is part of a study of T cell repertoires in cytomegalovirus infection. TCRdb reanalysed the reads using MiXCR and keeps one entry per CDR3 protein. The repertoire includes some 110,000 distinct CDR3 sequences, 10% of them detected once, and approximately 30% sits in the top ten. Per the germline V gene, CDR1 is MNHEY and CDR2 is SMNVEV (reference sequence). Losses at the gene ends were 6 bases for V and 4 bases for J; bases not matched to a gene: 16. This CDR3 contains 17 residues.

V and J are TRBV27 and TRBJ2-3, with TRBD2 matching 7 bases. This sequence originates from a human donor in good health (CMV status not recorded). Some clones in this sample may be carry-over from other donors' samples. The sample consisted of PBMCs, sequenced either directly or after in vitro stimulation (not recorded which). CDR3 region: CASRYQPRDYQSDTQYF. CDR3 nucleotides: TGTGCCAGCAGATATCAGCCCCGGGACTACCAGTCAGATACGCAGTATTTT.